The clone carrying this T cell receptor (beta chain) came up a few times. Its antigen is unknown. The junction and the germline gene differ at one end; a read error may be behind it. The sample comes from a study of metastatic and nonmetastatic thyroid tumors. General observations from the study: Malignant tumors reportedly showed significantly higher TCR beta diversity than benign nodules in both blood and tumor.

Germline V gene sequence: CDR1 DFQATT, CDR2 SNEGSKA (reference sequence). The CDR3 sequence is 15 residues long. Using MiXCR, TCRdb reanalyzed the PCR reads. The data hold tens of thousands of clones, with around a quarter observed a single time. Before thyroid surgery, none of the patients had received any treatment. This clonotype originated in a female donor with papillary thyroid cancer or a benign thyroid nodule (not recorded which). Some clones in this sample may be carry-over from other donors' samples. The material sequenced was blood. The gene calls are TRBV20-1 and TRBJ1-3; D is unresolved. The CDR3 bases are TGCAGTGCTAATCCGTCCGCGTCCATAGGAACCACCATATATTTT. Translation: CSANPSASIGTTIYF.